Sequencing of this T cell receptor beta chain was carried out in a study of a mutant IDH1 vaccine in newly diagnosed glioma. Background on the study: Treatment recipients were approximately 62% male and about 40% female, and their mean age was about 40 years. Patients had received radiotherapy, temozolomide, or both previously, most receiving both. Study-level results: Pseudoprogression appeared unlinked to shifts in leading peripheral T cell clonotypes.

CDR1 is SNHLY, CDR2 FYNNEI, per germline. This CDR3 is built from 14 residues. Unmatched junction bases numbered 5, after V lost 7 bases and J lost 1 base. Produced via immunoSEQ multiplex PCR; TCRdb's table is partial and in-frame only. In the table there are 75,000 to 100,000 clones, over 70% of which are singletons. Documented time point: baseline, week 1 (first vaccination visit). Indicated treatment: pre-vaccination baseline after standard-of-care therapy. Diagnosis in the donors showed new WHO grade 3 or 4 astrocytomas that were IDH1-mutant and ATRX-lost. Regarding this clone: The antigen is not known.

The sample here was PBMCs, taken from a glioma patient treated with radiotherapy, temozolomide or both. This chain links TRBV2 with TRBJ2-3; 7 positions match TRBD2. The clonotype comes from a man aged 40-49 years with glioma. Some clones in this sample may be carry-over from other donors' samples. The CDR3 spells CASNPGGGTDTQYF. Here the CDR3 DNA reads TGTGCCAGCAATCCTGGGGGGGGCACAGATACGCAGTATTTT.